This T cell receptor beta chain was recorded in a study of blood T cell repertoires in COVID-19. Study details: The cDNA or gDNA used as material had been derived from T cells, B-cell-depleted T cells, or PBMCs.

CDR1 is LGHDT, CDR2 YNNKEL, per germline (reference sequence). The CDR3 is made up of 16 amino acids. V was trimmed by 1 base and J by 4 bases, leaving 14 bases between them. Using immunoSEQ multiplex PCR, the repertoire was profiled, and TCRdb retains in-frame clones only, with some absent. The table shows 90,000 to 120,000 clones, with 88% occurring only once. The V call is TRBV3-1 (or the pseudogene TRBV3-2), the J call TRBJ1-3, with no clear D. This clonotype was sampled from a human donor in a cohort sampled during active COVID-19. Sequencing used peripheral blood. The CDR3 region is CASSQGSGPLGNTIYF. The CDR3 DNA is TGTGCCAGCAGCCAAGGGTCAGGTCCCTTGGGAAACACCATATATTTT.